A selection of T cell receptor beta chains follows, all from one sample in a study of OX40 agonist ivuxolimab in advanced cancers. Here immunoSEQ multiplex PCR was the method, and the copy in TCRdb shows in-frame clones only, minus some. The sample carries tens of thousands of clones, roughly nine tenths recorded once. The sequences come from CD4+ or CD8+ T cells sorted from blood, collected in a trial of the OX40 agonist ivuxolimab. The receptors were sampled from an adult with an advanced solid tumor such as melanoma, head and neck, liver or kidney cancer. The CDR3 runs from the conserved cysteine through the conserved F or W. The D gene is left open where the match is weak. Size values are once, few and many counts, or a class for expanded clones, and some rows have none.

D gene,clone size,V gene,J gene,CDR3 DNA,CDR3 protein
NA,NA,TRBV5-1,TRBJ2-1,TGCGCCAGCAGCTTGGAGGGGGTCCCCTGGAGATACAATGAGCAGTTCTTC,CASSLEGVPWRYNEQFF
NA,once,TRBV11-2,TRBJ2-3,TGTGCCAGCACCAAAGGAGGGGGCACAGATACGCAGTATTTT,CASTKGGGTDTQYF
TRBD1,NA,TRBV19,TRBJ2-5,TGTGCCAGTTCAGCGATGACAGGGGGCGGAGAGACCCAGTACTTC,CASSAMTGGGETQYF
TRBD1,NA,TRBV28,TRBJ1-2,TGTGCCAGCAGTTTGCGGGACAGCCCTGGGTATGGCTACACCTTC,CASSLRDSPGYGYTF
NA,NA,TRBV18,TRBJ2-1,TGTGCCAGCTCACCCCCGTCCACCAATGAGCAGTTCTTC,CASSPPSTNEQFF
NA,NA,TRBV19,TRBJ2-3,TGTGCCAGTAGTCTATTAGCAGATACGCAGTATTTT,CASSLLADTQYF
NA,NA,TRBV7-8,TRBJ1-3,TGTGCCAGCAGCTTAAGGGTCTCTTGGGACACCATATATTTT,CASSLRVSWDTIYF
TRBD2,NA,TRBV10-3,TRBJ2-1,TGTGCCATCAGTTCTTTGGGGACTAGCGGGCCCAATGAGCAGTTCTTC,CAISSLGTSGPNEQFF
NA,NA,TRBV6-5,TRBJ1-1,TGTGCCAGCAGTGACGACAGGAACACTGAAGCTTTCTTT,CASSDDRNTEAFF
NA,NA,TRBV6-5,TRBJ2-5,TGTGCCAGCAGCCCTTCCTTCAGATCTCAAGAGACCCAGTACTTC,CASSPSFRSQETQYF
NA,NA,TRBV7-9,TRBJ2-2,TGTGCCAGCTTCCTCGGCGGGGAGCTGTTTTTT,CASFLGGELFF
TRBD2,NA,TRBV10-3,TRBJ2-3,TGTGCCATCAGCCAACTAGCGGGAGGGCCGGATACGCAGTATTTT,CAISQLAGGPDTQYF
TRBD2,NA,TRBV5-1,TRBJ2-5,TGCGCCAGCAGCACAGGACTAGCGGGAGTATCAGAGACCCAGTACTTC,CASSTGLAGVSETQYF
NA,NA,TRBV27,TRBJ1-5,TGTGCCAGCAGTACCCGTGAGGGCTACAATCAGCCCCAGCATTTT,CASSTREGYNQPQHF
NA,NA,TRBV6-1,TRBJ1-5,TGTGCCAGCAGTGAAGCAAGGCGGCCCCCGACCCAGCATTTT,CASSEARRPPTQHF
NA,NA,TRBV5-4,TRBJ1-1,TGTGCCAGCAGCGTGGGGGGGAGTGCTGAAGCTTTCTTT,CASSVGGSAEAFF
NA,NA,TRBV7-8,TRBJ2-7,TGTGCCAGCAGCTTTGCCAGCGCCGGCTACGAGCAGTACTTC,CASSFASAGYEQYF
NA,NA,TRBV6-5,TRBJ1-1,TGTGCCAGCAGTTACATGGGGCTGGGGGCCGTCACTGAAGCTTTCTTT,CASSYMGLGAVTEAFF
NA,NA,TRBV6-1,TRBJ2-3,TGTGCCAGCAGCCGGCTAGATACGCAGTATTTT,CASSRLDTQYF
TRBD2,NA,TRBV10-2,TRBJ2-1,TGCGCCAGCAGTGCGGCTAGCGGAGAACAGTTCTTC,CASSAASGEQFF
NA,few,TRBV2,TRBJ1-5,TGTGCCAGCAGTCTAAGGGCCAGCAATCAGCCCCAGCATTTT,CASSLRASNQPQHF
TRBD1,NA,TRBV2,TRBJ1-1,TGTGCCAGCATGAAGACGGACAGGGTATTCTTAAACACTGAAGCTTTCTTT,CASMKTDRVFLNTEAFF
NA,NA,TRBV7-6,TRBJ2-5,TGTGCCAGCACTAAAATCGGGACGGCCGATGGAGAGACCCAGTACTTC,CASTKIGTADGETQYF
TRBD2,NA,TRBV5-6,TRBJ2-1,TGTGCCAGCAGCTTAAGCGGGGGGCCCTACAATGAGCAGTTCTTC,CASSLSGGPYNEQFF
TRBD1,NA,TRBV5-5,TRBJ1-1,TGTGCCAGCAGCTCGACAGGGTTGAACACTGAAGCTTTCTTT,CASSSTGLNTEAFF
NA,NA,TRBV18,TRBJ2-1,TGTGCCAGCTCACCAGAGAAAAACAATGAGCAGTTCTTC,CASSPEKNNEQFF
TRBD1,NA,TRBV19,TRBJ2-7,TGTGCCAGTAGTATGACAGGGATCTCCTACGAGCAGTACTTC,CASSMTGISYEQYF
NA,NA,TRBV14,TRBJ1-1,TGTGCCAGCAGCCAAGATCCCCTGGGGACTGAAGCTTTCTTT,CASSQDPLGTEAFF
NA,NA,TRBV18,TRBJ1-1,TGTGCCAGCTCACCCCTTATACTTCAGACAGGCACTGAAGCTTTCTTT,CASSPLILQTGTEAFF
TRBD1,NA,TRBV7-9,TRBJ2-3,TGTGCCAGCAGCCGAAGGACAGGGAGCACAGATACGCAGTATTTT,CASSRRTGSTDTQYF
NA,NA,TRBV29-1,TRBJ2-5,TGCAGCGTTGTTTACGGGCAAGAGACCCAGTACTTC,CSVVYGQETQYF
NA,few,TRBV11-3,TRBJ2-1,TGTGCCAGCAGCCCAGGGTACGGGAGAAATTACAATGAGCAGTTCTTC,CASSPGYGRNYNEQFF
NA,NA,TRBV6-1,TRBJ1-1,TGTGCCAGCAGTGAAATGTCGGGGCGAGGGACTGAAGCTTTCTTT,CASSEMSGRGTEAFF
NA,NA,TRBV15,TRBJ1-1,TGTGCCACCAGCAGAGTATCAACGAACACTGAAGCTTTCTTT,CATSRVSTNTEAFF
NA,NA,TRBV6-5,TRBJ2-7,TGTGCCAGCAGTTACTCGACAGCTTTAACCTACGAGCAGTACTTC,CASSYSTALTYEQYF
TRBD1,once,TRBV2,TRBJ1-1,TGTGCCAGCAGCCGGGACAGGGTCACTGAAGCTTTCTTT,CASSRDRVTEAFF
NA,NA,TRBV7-3,TRBJ2-1,TGTGCCAGCCCCGTCGGTAGTCCCTACAATGAGCAGTTCTTC,CASPVGSPYNEQFF
NA,NA,TRBV18,TRBJ1-1,TGTGCCAGCTCACAGGGTGTGGAGACTGAAGCTTTCTTT,CASSQGVETEAFF
NA,NA,TRBV2,TRBJ2-2,TGTGCCAGCAGTGAGGCCGGGGGCGGGGAGCTGTTTTTT,CASSEAGGGELFF
NA,NA,TRBV20-1,TRBJ1-1,TGCAGTGCTAGAGGTCGGACTGAAGCTTTCTTT,CSARGRTEAFF
NA,NA,TRBV21-1,TRBJ2-1,TGTGCCAGCAGCAACTGGATCTTGGGTGAGCAGTTCTTC,CASSNWILGEQFF
TRBD1,NA,TRBV30,TRBJ1-1,TGTGCCTGGAGTACCGGGACAGCCTATGAAGCTTTCTTT,CAWSTGTAYEAFF
NA,NA,TRBV5-1,TRBJ2-5,TGCGCCAGCACCCGGGGCGGACAAGAGACCCAGTACTTC,CASTRGGQETQYF
TRBD1,NA,TRBV5-1,TRBJ1-1,TGCGCCAGCAGCTTGGTAAGACAGGGTATCACTGAAGCTTTCTTT,CASSLVRQGITEAFF
TRBD2,few,TRBV7-9,TRBJ2-7,TGTGCCAGCAGCGCCGGGACTAGCGTGTCCTACGAGCAGTACTTC,CASSAGTSVSYEQYF
NA,NA,TRBV5-1,TRBJ1-3,TGCGCCAGCAGCTCTCGCCAGCTTATCTCTGGAAACACCATATATTTT,CASSSRQLISGNTIYF
TRBD2,NA,TRBV19,TRBJ2-3,TGTGCCAGTAGTATTGGCGGGAGGGGGGCAGATACGCAGTATTTT,CASSIGGRGADTQYF
TRBD2,few,TRBV11-2,TRBJ2-2,TGTGCCAGCAGCCCGATAGCGGGAGGGCCGTACGGGGAGCTGTTTTTT,CASSPIAGGPYGELFF
NA,NA,TRBV4-1,TRBJ2-2,TGCGCCAGCAGCCAAGATCCGGCCAGGAACACCGGGGAGCTGTTTTTT,CASSQDPARNTGELFF
NA,NA,TRBV27,TRBJ2-7,TGTGCCAGCAACCCGGGACGGTGGGGGGTCGAGCAGTACTTC,CASNPGRWGVEQYF
NA,NA,TRBV30,TRBJ2-5,TGTGCCTGGAGTGGCCAAGAGACCCAGTACTTC,CAWSGQETQYF